This T cell receptor (beta chain) was sequenced in a study of T cells after yellow fever vaccination (dated by TCRdb to about 2019). About the full investigation: The SMART-Seq v4 Ultra Low Input RNA kit was used to prepare libraries from fractions with low cell numbers. Bulk TCR alpha and beta repertoires were sequenced longitudinally to track T-cell clones before and after primary and booster YFV17D yellow fever vaccination. Two healthy male donors, one aged 18 to 30 and one aged 30 to 40 years, were included in the cohort. Blood was drawn at multiple timepoints before and after primary and secondary immunization, with bulk PBMC replicates and cell subsets isolated. What the authors observed across the whole study: FACS-sorted repertoires could contain abundant contaminating clonotypes from the bulk population, so computational filtering was required. Compared with the primary T-cell response, the secondary T-cell response was weaker but faster, peaking on day 5 rather than day 15. A small fraction of clonotypes appeared in both the CD4 and CD8 compartments, likely as a result of convergent recombination. After the booster, most clones that had expanded after primary vaccination were detected again (about 95% of CD4 and 88% of CD8), suggesting broad maintenance of memory. Because only a couple of donors were included in the study, the extent to which the findings can be generalized is limited.

The sample's treatment or condition label, in plain terms: live attenuated yellow fever vaccine strain. Two biological replicates of bulk PBMCs were collected at each blood-draw timepoint. A standard Ficoll-Paque protocol was used to isolate PBMCs from peripheral blood. TriZol was used to extract RNA from bulk PBMCs, from CD4 and CD8 fractions, and from dextramer-positive and dextramer-negative fractions. Measured from the cysteine to the phenylalanine, the CDR3 is 14 residues long. Only CDR3 DNA is held: 42 bases, read in frame from base 1. The junction carries 15 bases between V and J, which are trimmed by 2 bases and 8 bases respectively. Reading the germline V gene (reference sequence) gives CDR1 SEHNR and CDR2 FQNEAQ. This clonotype was detected a few times. Its antigen is still unknown. Base qualities are missing; no much larger clone stands one base away. Reads for this sample came from an Illumina NovaSeq 6000. TCR cDNA was made using 5'RACE template switching, a step that added a universal primer site and unique molecular identifiers. Priming for cDNA synthesis came from both the TCR alpha and TCR beta constant segments. Library amplification involved two PCR steps, and the second step added sample barcodes and sequencing adapters. Libraries were sequenced on Illumina HiSeq 2500 (2x100 bp) or NovaSeq (2x150 bp). Under the source paper's analysis protocol: Reads were demultiplexed and collapsed into UMI consensus sequences with MIGEC, and V(D)J alignment was performed with MiXCR. Clonotypes responding to the vaccine were identified with edgeR on replicate PBMC samples, with the criteria of FDR below 0.01 and a log2 fold change above 5 up to day 15. CD4 or CD8 identity was assigned to each bulk clonotype according to whether the clonotype was present at higher abundance in the sequenced CD4 repertoire or the sequenced CD8 repertoire. TCRdb reran the public reads through fastp at Q25 and MiXCR, keeping productive beta chains. Rows with one shared CDR3 protein collapse into an entry with the most common genes and DNA. The V and J calls and clone size come from TCRdb's table, not from the authors' own analysis. The sample table holds roughly 350,000 distinct CDR3 sequences, of which roughly 4.3% were seen once. The leading ten clones occupy just under 25% of the sample.

The TCR comes from a man aged 18 to 30 who received the YFV17D yellow fever vaccine. Sequenced material: PBMCs, taken 5 days after the yellow fever booster vaccination. The rearranged chain carries TRBV7-9 and TRBJ1-2; the D gene remains uncertain. In nucleotide form, the sequence is TGTGCCAGCAGCTTATCCCCCGGGGAGAGCGGCTACACCTTC. It specifies CASSLSPGESGYTF.